The 19 T cell receptor beta chains reported below all come from one sample, sequenced in a study of monozygotic twins with inflammatory bowel disease. Each CDR3 protein gets one entry in TCRdb, which reprocessed the 5' RACE reads and gives no DNA. The sample is made up of about 170,000 distinct CDR3 sequences, and the top ten hold over 2.5% of it. The material sequenced was blood. The receptors here all came from a human donor with ulcerative colitis or Crohn's disease, or a healthy co-twin of an affected twin (not recorded which).

V gene TRBV4-1 combines with J gene TRBJ2-1; absent DNA, TCRdb's TRBD2 call cannot be checked. Germline CDR1 and CDR2: MGHRA and YSYEKL. The CDR3 sequence is 17 residues long. This CDR3 reads CASSQGLAGGLFNEQFF.

The chain employs TRBV2 and TRBJ2-3. CDR1 is SNHLY and CDR2 is FYNNEI in the germline V gene. The CDR3 extends over 13 amino acids. This CDR3 is CASSPRQTDTQYF.

This chain links TRBV20-1 with TRBJ1-1. The CDR3 totals 14 residues. CDR1 is DFQATT and CDR2 is SNEGSKA in the germline V gene (reference sequence). The CDR3 spells CSAIKVQMNTEAFF.

This chain uses TRBV12-3 or TRBV12-4 with TRBJ1-5; as DNA is missing, the TRBD1 call by TCRdb cannot be tested. This CDR3 region has 14 residues. The chain's CDR3 is CASSGTGLNQPQHF.

This rearrangement joins TRBV28 to TRBJ2-5; the D call from TCRdb, TRBD1, cannot be confirmed without DNA. This CDR3 region has 15 residues. Germline V CDR1 and CDR2: MDHEN, SYDVKM. CDR3 amino acids: CASSLGDRNQETQYF.

V gene TRBV28 combines with J gene TRBJ2-7; TCRdb proposes TRBD2, but this gene call is untestable without DNA. The CDR3 is made up of 15 amino acids. In germline, CDR1 is MDHEN, CDR2 SYDVKM. This CDR3 is CASSPPGLVAYEQYF. Full variable domain (remainder filled in from reference TRBV28 and TRBJ2-7): DVKVTQSSRYLVKRTGEKVFLECVQDMDHENMFWYRQDPGLGLRLIYFSYDVKMKEKGDIPEGYSVSREKKERFSLILESASTNQTSMYLCASSPPGLVAYEQYFGPGTRLTVT.

The chain joins TRBV5-4 to TRBJ2-3; the D gene TCRdb calls, TRBD1, cannot be checked with no DNA. CDR3 length equals 12 residues. Germline-derived CDR1 and CDR2 are SGHNT and YYREEE (reference sequence). CDR3 sequence reads: CASSSPGDTQYF.

The J gene is TRBJ2-5, the V gene TRBV4-1. CDR1 is MGHRA and CDR2 is YSYEKL in the germline V gene. The CDR3 length is 14 residues. The CDR3 reads CASSQGSPSETQYF.

The chain has TRBV10-3 and TRBJ1-5. Germline V gene lookup returns CDR1 ENHRY and CDR2 SYGVKD. This CDR3 is 12 amino acids long. CDR3 residues: CAVGSPSQPQHF.

V gene TRBV7-2 combines with J gene TRBJ2-7; TCRdb names TRBD2, which stays unverified in the absence of DNA. CDR1 and CDR2 (germline): SGHTA, FQGNSA. The CDR3 length is 15 residues. The CDR3 spells CASRRAGGSSYEQYF.

J is TRBJ1-2 and V is TRBV5-1; lacking DNA, the TRBD1 call made by TCRdb goes unchecked. CDR3 length: 14 residues. Germline V CDR1 and CDR2: SGHRS, YFSETQ. Here the CDR3 reads CASSFGQDNYGYTF.

This chain joins TRBV28 and TRBJ1-5; TCRdb outputs TRBD1, but without DNA this stays unchecked. Germline CDR1 is MDHEN and CDR2 is SYDVKM. CDR3 size: 15 residues. CDR3 sequence reads: CASSFSGVGNQPQHF.

The chain carries TRBV28 and TRBJ1-6. The CDR3 spans 13 residues. CDR1 and CDR2 from the germline V gene are MDHEN and SYDVKM. CDR3 sequence reads: CASSTGYNSPLHF.

The gene calls are TRBV11-2 and TRBJ2-1; TCRdb calls TRBD2, which cannot be checked without DNA. Germline assignment: CDR1 SGHAT and CDR2 FQNNGV. CDR3 length: 13 amino acids. The CDR3 sequence: CASSSGLDYEQFF. Supplemented by reference TRBV11-2 and TRBJ2-1, the full variable domain reads EAGVAQSPRYKIIEKRQSVAFWCNPISGHATLYWYQQILGQGPKLLIQFQNNGVVDDSQLPKDRFSAERLKGVDSTLKIQPAKLEDSAVYLCASSSGLDYEQFFGPGTRLTVL.

V gene TRBV21-1 combines with J gene TRBJ2-5; TCRdb names TRBD1, which stays unverified in the absence of DNA. TRBV21-1 is flagged as a pseudogene. CDR3 length: 13 residues. The CDR3 sequence: CASSPGAEETQYF.

The chain recombines TRBV7-3 with TRBJ1-6. The CDR3 loop spans 15 amino acids. Germline assignment: CDR1 SGHTA and CDR2 FQGTGA. This CDR3 is CASSLGSGGVSPLHF.

V gene TRBV15 combines with J gene TRBJ1-1; TCRdb's D gene call, TRBD1, goes unchecked for lack of DNA. Germline V lookup: CDR1 LNHNV, CDR2 YYDKDF (reference sequence). The CDR3 extends over 15 amino acids. The CDR3 here is CATSTIQGMNTEAFF.

This chain joins TRBV7-2 and TRBJ1-5. The CDR3 runs to 14 residues. Per the germline V gene, CDR1 is SGHTA and CDR2 is FQGNSA. The CDR3 spells CASSLAEYTQPQHF.

The rearrangement joins TRBV27 to TRBJ2-7; checking the TCRdb D call of TRBD2 is not possible without DNA. CDR1 is MNHEY, CDR2 SMNVEV, per germline (reference sequence). The CDR3 runs to 14 residues. CDR3 sequence: CASRILADPYEQYF.